This note documents a single T cell receptor (beta chain) sequence. Bulk TCR libraries were made with methods that had been previously described and with listed TCR primers. TCRdb recomputed calls from the PCR reads with MiXCR, one row per CDR3 protein. Of 460,000 or so distinct CDR3 sequences listed, over 20% are singletons. The data are from a study of molecular identifiers for immune sequencing clone quantification. For the study at large: Sequencing covered four of five parts into which replicate RNA from about 21,000 or 97,000 naive CD8 cells was split.

This CDR3 spans 14 amino acids. V lost 6 bases and J 0 bases, leaving 9 bases between the germline ends. V is TRBV12-3 or TRBV12-4 and J is TRBJ2-4; D ambiguous. This clonotype was sampled from a human donor in good health. Some libraries in this study had Jurkat cell RNA spiked in. The source material was naive CD8+ T cells from blood, with Jurkat cell RNA spiked in. Subset described: FACS-sorted CD8+CD4-CCR7+CD45RA+ naive T cells. CDR3 amino acids: CASSKGLAKNIQYF. As DNA, the CDR3 is TGTGCCAGCAGCAAGGGATTAGCCAAAAACATTCAGTACTTC.